The T cell receptor beta chain described here comes from a study of control samples from healthy donors and cancer patients (dated by TCRdb to 2018 to 2020). Based on the germline V gene, the CDR1 and CDR2 sequences are MNHEY and SVGAGI. Inclusive of the bounding cysteine and phenylalanine, the CDR3 is 15 residues long. Only CDR3 DNA is held: 45 bases, read in frame from base 1. V drops 4 bases and J drops 0 bases, leaving 10 bases in between. Library preparation was by the immunoSEQ multiplex PCR assay. In its TCRdb copy, this immuneACCESS table keeps in-frame sequences only and misses some clones. Where compared with another copy, unresolved V genes explain less than half of these, and the others have no known cause. For this sample the table gives around 250,000 clones, of which over 70% were detected only once. About an eighth of the sample lies in the top ten. A remark on this clone: The target of this receptor is not known. No quality values exist for individual bases; no much larger clone is one base distant.

The rearranged segments are TRBV6-5 and TRBJ1-3; no confident D gene assignment can be made. The sequence came from a woman aged 55-70 years with lung cancer. The sequencing sample was made of PBMCs. The CDR3 corresponds to CASSLEHRSGNTIYF. In nucleotides, the sequence is TGTGCCAGCAGTTTGGAACACCGCTCTGGAAACACCATATATTTT.